A single T cell receptor (beta chain) is shown here with its context. There are 17 residues in the CDR3. The germline gives CDR1 SNHLY, CDR2 FYNNEI. V was trimmed by 8 bases and J by 0 bases, leaving 20 bases between them. Each patient relapsed following autologous stem cell transplantation, and prior brentuximab vedotin exposure differed. This sample was taken from a study of PD-1 blockade in classical Hodgkin lymphoma. Generated by immunoSEQ multiplex PCR, the TCRdb table keeps only in-frame clones and is missing some. The sample has roughly 30,000 clones, around 70% seen once. Sequenced here: peripheral blood mononuclear cells (PBMCs), sampled before the second cycle of nivolumab. The source is a human donor with classical Hodgkin lymphoma. V and J are TRBV2 and TRBJ2-1; tentative D call: TRBD2 (6 bases). CDR3 residues: CASLSRARDRSYNEQFF. The CDR3, as DNA: TGTGCCAGCTTATCAAGGGCGCGGGACCGCTCCTACAATGAGCAGTTCTTC.